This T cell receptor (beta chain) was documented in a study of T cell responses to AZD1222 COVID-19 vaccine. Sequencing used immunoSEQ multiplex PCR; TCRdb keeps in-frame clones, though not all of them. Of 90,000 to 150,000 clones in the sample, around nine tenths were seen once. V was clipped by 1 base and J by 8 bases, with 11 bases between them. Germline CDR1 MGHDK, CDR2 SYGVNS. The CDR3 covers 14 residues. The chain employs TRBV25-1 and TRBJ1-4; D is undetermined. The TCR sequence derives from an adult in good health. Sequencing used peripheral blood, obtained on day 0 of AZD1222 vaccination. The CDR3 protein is CASSESGRGEKLFF. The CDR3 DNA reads TGTGCCAGCAGTGAATCGGGTAGAGGGGAAAAACTGTTTTTT.